This TCR beta chain was captured in a study of CD8 T cells in Susac syndrome (dated by TCRdb to about 2019). About the investigation overall: Whether CD8+ T cell activation and differentiation in Susac syndrome was antigen driven was tested using repertoire sequencing.

The paper as a whole reports these results and caveats: The number of individuals in the TCR sequencing and HLA analysis was acknowledged as relatively small.

Peripheral blood CD8+ and CD4+ T cells from healthy donors, Susac syndrome patients and multiple sclerosis patients were profiled by high-throughput TCR beta sequencing. Multiple sclerosis controls were treatment-naive patients with stable or active relapsing-remitting disease fulfilling revised McDonald criteria. Bulk CD8+ and CD4+ T cells were purified magnetically by negative isolation, whereas CD8+ TEMRA cells were enriched by FACS. Blood was drawn into EDTA tubes, processed within 24 hours, and PBMCs were isolated by density gradient centrifugation. PBMCs destined for TCR sequencing were cryopreserved in liquid nitrogen and later thawed in a 37 °C water bath. Purity of sorted or isolated CD4+, CD8+ and CD8+ TEMRA cells was at least 90%. This clonotype was recorded only once. Its antigen is not yet known. Per-nucleotide qualities are absent, and no much larger clonotype sits a single base away. A read on its own is weak evidence.

The CDR3 spans 15 residues, from the cysteine through the phenylalanine. The retained sequence is limited to the CDR3, 45 bases, with the frame set at the first base. The germline V gene sets CDR1 to LGHNA and CDR2 to YNFKEQ. V is shortened by 2 bases, J by 1 base, and the region joining them spans 10 bases. RNA was extracted with the RNeasy kit and 0.5 to 1 ug was reverse transcribed using random hexamers. The immunoSEQ multiplex PCR assay, covering 54 Vbeta and 13 Jbeta segments, was used to amplify TCR beta CDR3 regions. PCR amplification bias was corrected by using a synthetic template baseline for primer optimization and computational correction. The study's own analysis went as follows. Reads were annotated to V, D and J genes according to IMGT and were analyzed with immunoSEQ Analyzer, with only productive sequences retained. To calculate clonality, Shannon entropy was normalized by log2 of the number of productive unique sequences and then subtracted from one. For each patient and control, public and private clones were evaluated among the 100 most prevalent clones. Clones were defined as Susac-specific if absent from the healthy and MS cohorts, from 1052 published viral clones and from other ImmuneACCESS disease sequences. TCRdb cleaned the public reads at Q25 with fastp, built clones with MiXCR and kept in-frame beta chains. Entries that share a CDR3 protein sequence are merged under the most common genes and DNA. The V and J calls and clone size are TCRdb's, not the authors'. The sample contains 300,000 to 350,000 distinct CDR3 sequences, just over 90% of them found a single time. 0.065% of the sample rests with the top ten.

The sequencing input was CD4+ T cells from PBMCs. The sequence was collected from a human donor with multiple sclerosis. This chain joins TRBV4-2 to TRBJ2-3; confidence is insufficient to name the D gene. The CDR3 reads CASSQRGRGTDTQYF. The nucleotide sequence reads as follows: TGTGCCAGCAGCCAAAGAGGTCGTGGCACAGATACGCAGTATTTT.